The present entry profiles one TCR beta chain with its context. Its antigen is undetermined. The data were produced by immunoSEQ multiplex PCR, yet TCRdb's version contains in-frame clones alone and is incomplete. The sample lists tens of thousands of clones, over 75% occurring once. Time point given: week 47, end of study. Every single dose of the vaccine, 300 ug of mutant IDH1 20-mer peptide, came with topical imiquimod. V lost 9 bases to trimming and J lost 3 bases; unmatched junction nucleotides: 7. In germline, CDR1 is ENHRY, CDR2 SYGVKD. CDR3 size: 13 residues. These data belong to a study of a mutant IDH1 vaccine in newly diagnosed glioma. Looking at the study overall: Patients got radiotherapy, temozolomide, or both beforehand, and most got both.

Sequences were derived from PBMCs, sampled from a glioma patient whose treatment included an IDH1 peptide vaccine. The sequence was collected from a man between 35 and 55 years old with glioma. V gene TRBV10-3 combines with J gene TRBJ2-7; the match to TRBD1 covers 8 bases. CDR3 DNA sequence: TGTGCCATGAAAGACAGGGGAAACTACGAGCAGTACTTC. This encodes CAMKDRGNYEQYF.